This T cell receptor (beta chain) appears in the sequencing data of a study of cytomegalovirus exposure and HLA in healthy donors. Trimming stripped 0 bases from V and 5 bases from J, with 8 bases between. The CDR3 has 13 residues. CDR1 SGHRS and CDR2 YFSETQ come from the germline V gene. Study results and caveats: The study put 150 to 200 TCR beta chains on its list as cytomegalovirus-associated. What a later analysis showed was that several of the most significant clusters appeared linked to common viral pathogens.

The PCR ran on 60 Vbeta and 13 Jbeta primers. Assay: immunoSEQ multiplex PCR; the TCRdb copy retains only in-frame clones and omits some. The table records about 200,000 clones, about 79% of them present only once. As for this clone: Its antigen is unknown.

The genes are TRBV5-1 and TRBJ2-5, with D hard to call. Material: PBMCs. The receptor comes from a boy younger than 10 in good health and CMV-seronegative. In DNA, the CDR3 is TGCGCCAGCAGCTTGGTAGTTTCGGAGACCCAGTACTTC. It yields the protein CASSLVVSETQYF.